This TCR beta chain stems from a study of cytomegalovirus exposure and HLA in healthy donors. As for the study in general: Early released data had about 85 million unique TCRs, all coming from HLA-typed donors. Findings and limits, study-wide: A reported reduction in N-insertions relative to the roughly 700-donor mean was seen in an Asian-associated ancestry cluster in a later analysis. Immune exposure was documented only through CMV serostatus.

Trimming removed 5 bases from V and 3 bases from J; junction bases left unmatched: 3. Germline V gene data show CDR1 as LNHDA and CDR2 as SQIVND (reference sequence). This CDR3 is built from 14 residues. Vbeta (60) and Jbeta (13) primers were used in the PCR. This table comes from immunoSEQ multiplex PCR, and its TCRdb copy is limited to in-frame clones, with some not included. Here the sample spans roughly 190,000 clones, less than 85% being singletons. Of note for this clone: Antigen: not known.

Sequenced material: PBMCs. The rearrangement uses TRBV19 and TRBJ2-1; TRBD1 matches at 8 bases. The receptor was derived from a girl under 18 in good health and CMV-seropositive. The CDR3 reads CASSVGQVYNEQFF. CDR3 DNA: TGTGCCAGTAGTGTGGGACAGGTCTACAATGAGCAGTTCTTC.